This TCR beta chain was profiled in a study of OX40 agonist ivuxolimab in advanced cancers. Regarding the study in general: Ivuxolimab, which targeted the costimulatory receptor OX40 (CD134), was an agonistic, fully human IgG2 monoclonal antibody. Intravenous ivuxolimab was administered to patients every 2 weeks at six dose levels: 0.01, 0.1, 0.3, 1.5, 3 and 10 mg/kg. Among the 50 to 55 dose-escalation patients, 19 had hepatocellular carcinoma, around 15 melanoma, 9 renal cell carcinoma and 9 head and neck cancer. The dose-escalation cohort was over 70% male with a mean age of approximately 60 years, ranging from roughly 20 to 80. Patients were allowed to have had prior anti-PD-1, anti-PD-L1 or anti-CTLA-4 therapy, and around 40% of the dose-escalation patients had previously received checkpoint inhibitors. Partial responses occurred in three dose-escalation patients: two with cutaneous melanoma and one with hepatocellular carcinoma. Peripheral TCRbeta sequencing was intended to test whether TCR sequence diversity was altered and clonal T-cell expansion was caused by ivuxolimab. The monotherapy dose-escalation portion (N of about 57 patients) of the phase I ivuxolimab trial is reported in the paper.

As regards this clone: Its antigen remains unidentified. Nothing much larger sits one base from this clone, and base qualities are not available.

Results and caveats for the whole study, not just this receptor: After ivuxolimab, more expanded clones were found on average in CD8+ T cells than in CD4+ T cells. In the 0.1-3.0 mg/kg groups, partial responders had among the lowest normalized peripheral clonal expansion, particularly in CD8+ T cells. The antigen specificity of the clonally expanded peripheral T cells was not determined. Low levels of normalized T-cell clonal expansion were also seen in some patients who did not respond. At doses of 0.1 to 3.0 mg/kg, clonal expansion of both CD4+ and CD8+ blood T cells was observed from baseline to week 6.

Genomic DNA was extracted from sorted cells for sequencing of the TCRbeta CDR3 region. TCRbeta CDR3 regions were sequenced using the immunoSEQ Assay. This immuneACCESS table, as held by TCRdb, lists in-frame sequences with V and J called but not all clones. Of the missing ones, under half trace to an unresolved V gene in checked studies; the others have no known cause. This sample has roughly 67,000 clones in its table, and more than 70% of those were observed once. Around 0.78% of the sample comes from the top ten. V and J are trimmed by 6 bases and 2 bases, and the gene matches miss 9 bases of the junction. The CDR3 goes from the cysteine to the phenylalanine over 16 residues. The DNA shown is the 48-base CDR3, in frame from base 1. For CDR1 and CDR2, the germline V gene (reference sequence) lists MNHEY and SMNVEV. Patients with a history of autoimmune disease or receiving systemic immunosuppression were excluded from the trial. Peripheral blood for TCR sequencing was collected from all dose cohorts at baseline, on cycle 4 day 1, and on cycle 7 day 1. The samples were taken from a phase I, first-in-human, multicenter, open-label dose-escalation trial of ivuxolimab. The trial enrolled adults with locally advanced or metastatic head and neck squamous cell, hepatocellular, melanoma or renal cell carcinoma. CD4+ and CD8+ T cells were sorted separately from peripheral blood before TCR sequencing.

The origin of this receptor is an adult with an advanced solid tumor such as melanoma, head and neck, liver or kidney cancer. The chain joins TRBV27 to TRBJ2-7, with 11 middle bases fitting TRBD1. The sample consisted of CD4+ or CD8+ T cells sorted from blood, taken in a trial of the OX40 agonist ivuxolimab. The DNA reads as follows: TGTGCCAGCAGCCAACCGGGACAGGGGGTTGCCTACGAGCAGTACTTC. Its product reads: CASSQPGQGVAYEQYF.